The subject of this entry is one TCR beta chain. Its antigen is not identified. The junction had 11 bases not matched to a gene; V was cut back by 0 bases and J by 5 bases. Germline V CDR1 and CDR2: SGHRS, YFSETQ. This CDR3 comprises 17 residues. Mismatch repair deficiency was confirmed in all patients, by PCR or immunohistochemistry. TCRs were sequenced from a few patients responding to pembrolizumab. The record originates from a study of PD-1 blockade in mismatch repair-deficient tumors. The overall study: Enrolled about 2013-2017, patients had progressing, pretreated mismatch repair-deficient cancers of about a dozen types.

Notes on the study in general: Tumor-resident clones, often undetectable pretreatment in blood, expanded then contracted after pembrolizumab.

Produced via immunoSEQ multiplex PCR; TCRdb's table is partial and in-frame only. The data contain 39,000 or so clones, approximately 83% of them seen just once; the ten biggest clones take up 1% to 1.4%. The chain recombines TRBV5-1 with TRBJ2-3, with TRBD2 matching over 8 bases. The sequence was collected from an adult with mismatch repair-deficient cancer. The specimen comprised PBMCs, sampled approximately 41 weeks after starting pembrolizumab. CDR3 DNA: TGCGCCAGCAGCTTGGCCACGCTAGCGGGTGGTGAAGATACGCAGTATTTT. It yields the protein CASSLATLAGGEDTQYF.